The 5 T cell receptor beta chains given below trace back to one sample, sequenced in a study of T cell changes during pregnancy in multiple sclerosis. The data were produced by immunoSEQ multiplex PCR, yet TCRdb's version contains in-frame clones alone and is incomplete. Among about 33,000 clones listed, roughly nine tenths were seen once. Here the sequenced sample was CD4+ T cells from peripheral blood mononuclear cells, taken in the third trimester of pregnancy. These receptors were collected from a female donor in good health, enrolled as a control in a pregnancy study.

V is TRBV7-2 and J is TRBJ2-2; 11 bases map to TRBD2. The J segment lost 5 bases and the V segment lost 5 bases, leaving 13 bases of the junction unmatched. Germline V CDR1 and CDR2: SGHTA, FQGNSA. This CDR3 comprises 18 residues. The CDR3 DNA is TGTGCCAGCAGCGGGGGGGGACTAGCGGACTTCAGGACCGGGGAGCTGTTTTTT. Translating gives CASSGGGLADFRTGELFF.

The rearrangement uses TRBV5-6 and TRBJ1-6; D gene unclear. This CDR3 is built from 15 residues. V was trimmed by 4 bases and J by 2 bases, leaving 10 bases between them. The V gene's germline CDR1 is SGHDT and CDR2 YYEEEE. In DNA form, the CDR3 reads TGTGCCAGCAGCCCAGACGGAGCCTATAATTCACCCCTCCACTTT. Translated, it gives CASSPDGAYNSPLHF. Based on the CDR3 plus reference TRBV5-6 and TRBJ1-6, the full variable domain is DAGVTQSPTHLIKTRGQQVTLRCSPKSGHDTVSWYQQALGQGPQFIFQYYEEEERQRGNFPDRFSGHQFPNYSSELNVNALLLGDSALYLCASSPDGAYNSPLHFGNGTRLTVT.

The chain employs TRBV27 and TRBJ2-7; 7 nucleotides match TRBD1. CDR1 is MNHEY and CDR2 is SMNVEV in the germline V gene (reference sequence). J was trimmed by 5 bases and V by 5 bases; bases with no gene match: 3. The CDR3 runs to 12 residues. The CDR3 is CASSPQGDEQYF. DNA for the CDR3: TGTGCCAGCAGTCCTCAGGGGGACGAGCAGTACTTC.

This clone was counted a single time. V and J are TRBV5-6 and TRBJ1-4; D not resolved. This CDR3 is 15 amino acids long. V was cut by 4 bases and J by 0 bases, with 10 bases left in between. Germline V CDR1 and CDR2: SGHDT, YYEEEE. CDR3 residues: CASSILTSTNEKLFF. The CDR3 DNA is TGTGCCAGCAGCATCCTGACATCAACTAATGAAAAACTGTTTTTT.

This chain joins TRBV5-6 and TRBJ2-5; D gene unclear. Germline assignment: CDR1 SGHDT and CDR2 YYEEEE. The CDR3 loop spans 13 amino acids. V dropped 2 bases and J dropped 5 bases, with 10 bases sitting between them. CDR3 nucleotides: TGTGCCAGCAGCTTTACCTCCCGGGAGACCCAGTACTTC. Amino acid sequence: CASSFTSRETQYF.